Listed below are T cell receptor beta chains from one sample, sequenced in a study of T cells in Graves' hyperthyroidism and ophthalmopathy. TCRdb redid the calling of the multiplex PCR reads with MiXCR, one entry per CDR3 protein. The table records around 300,000 distinct CDR3 sequences, roughly an eighth of them present only once. The source material was blood. Source of these receptors: a middle-aged woman with Graves' hyperthyroidism. Both conserved end residues are part of each CDR3.

J | V | CDR3
TRBJ1-1 | TRBV29-1 | CSVNPYTEAFF
TRBJ2-7 | TRBV2 | CASRATGTGTYEQYF
TRBJ1-5 | TRBV12-5 | CASGYRTGGNQGNQPQHF
TRBJ2-5 | TRBV29-1 | CSAEVRLAGGGWQTQYF
TRBJ2-4 | TRBV6-1 | CASSEAAGQANIQYF
TRBJ1-1 | TRBV5-1 | CASSLTAANTEAFF
TRBJ2-1 | TRBV7-2 | CASSLVGVLSYNEQFF
TRBJ1-5 | TRBV9 | CASSVGHGMGQPQHF
TRBJ1-2 | TRBV6-2/TRBV6-3 | CASSKWEGRNYGYTF
TRBJ2-7 | TRBV19 | CASSIGYGAYEQYF
TRBJ1-4 | TRBV2 | CASSERFGEKLFF
TRBJ2-4 | TRBV7-8 | CASSLPGGANIQYF
TRBJ1-2 | TRBV28 | CASLGTRQGYTF
TRBJ2-7 | TRBV20-1 | CSAREPGTSGSQEQYF
TRBJ2-5 | TRBV6-1 | CASSLSHPGTSGVVDF
TRBJ2-5 | TRBV28 | CASSLGPLQGAIYQETQYF
TRBJ1-2 | TRBV5-8 | CASSLVGLGYTF
TRBJ2-7 | TRBV3-1 | CASSMRTSGRSYEQYF
TRBJ1-1 | TRBV6-1 | CASSWGTAETEAFF
TRBJ2-1 | TRBV20-1 | CSASLAANEQFF
TRBJ2-1 | TRBV19 | CASSFASSYNEQFF
TRBJ1-5 | TRBV20-1 | CSATRGGVNQPQHF
TRBJ2-1 | TRBV24-1 | CATSDPGTEQFF
TRBJ1-2 | TRBV2 | CASRADSRGYTF
TRBJ2-3 | TRBV7-2 | CASSFPPGDTQYF
TRBJ2-2 | TRBV13 | CASSPAGRGNTGELFF